A selection of T cell receptor beta chains follows, all from one sample in a study of blood T cell repertoires in COVID-19. Profiling relied on immunoSEQ multiplex PCR, and the TCRdb table lists in-frame clones only, not all of them. The table has hundreds of thousands of clones, roughly 90% seen once. Source material: peripheral blood. The receptors here all came from a woman under 40 with COVID-19, enrolled during active disease. CDR3s include the opening cysteine and the closing phenylalanine or tryptophan. Each record gives: J gene, D gene, V gene, CDR3 DNA, CDR3 protein. D genes are given only for firm matches.

TRBJ2-7	TRBD2	TRBV3-1/TRBV3-2	TGTGCCAGCAGCCAAGAATGGGGACCGGGACTAGCGATCCACGAGCAGTACTTC	CASSQEWGPGLAIHEQYF
TRBJ2-3	TRBD2	TRBV19	TGTGCCAGTAGTACCCCGACTAGCGGGCGCACAGATACGCAGTATTTT	CASSTPTSGRTDTQYF
TRBJ1-5	TRBD1	TRBV24-1	TGTGCCACCACAGTGAGAGGGCGGGACAGGGCGGAAAATCAGCCCCAGCATTTT	CATTVRGRDRAENQPQHF
TRBJ2-6	-	TRBV30	TGTGCCTGGAGACGGGGGAGGCTACGCACTGGGGCCAACGTCCTGACTTTC	CAWRRGRLRTGANVLTF
TRBJ2-2	-	TRBV2	TGTGCCAGCAGTTTGCCAGGGGTCGACCTCGGGGAGCTGTTTTTT	CASSLPGVDLGELFF
TRBJ2-5	TRBD1	TRBV5-1	TGCGCCAGCAGCTTGGGGGACAGGGGGATACAGACCCAGTACTTC	CASSLGDRGIQTQYF
TRBJ1-2	TRBD1	TRBV2	TGTGCCAGCAGCGCTTGGCAGGGGGATGGCTACACCTTC	CASSAWQGDGYTF
TRBJ2-7	TRBD1	TRBV19	TGTGCCAGTAGTATAAGGGGACAGAGTTCCTACGAGCAGTACTTC	CASSIRGQSSYEQYF
TRBJ2-3	TRBD2	TRBV3-1/TRBV3-2	TGTGCCAGCAGCCAACTAGCGGGAGCCGATACGCAGTATTTT	CASSQLAGADTQYF
TRBJ1-2	TRBD1	TRBV6-6	TGTGCCAGCAGTTACTCCCGGACAGGGAACGCCTATGGCTACACCTTC	CASSYSRTGNAYGYTF
TRBJ1-1	-	TRBV6-5	TGTGCCACCCTAAGGGGAGGGAAGGATCGGACTGAAGCTTTCTTT	CATLRGGKDRTEAFF
TRBJ2-7	-	TRBV3-1/TRBV3-2	TGTGCCAGCAGCCAAAGCGGACTGACCTACGAGCAGTACTTC	CASSQSGLTYEQYF